This T cell receptor (beta chain) is from a study of T cells after posttransplantation cyclophosphamide. TCRdb keeps only in-frame clones here, not all; method: immunoSEQ multiplex PCR. The sample carries about 16,000 clones, around 86% recorded once. Methotrexate plus calcineurin inhibitor accompanied controls' myeloablative marrow transplants; sampling was 1 year later. The CDR3 has 14 amino acids. J gave up 3 bases and V 4 bases, and 6 bases lay outside the gene matches. Looked up from germline, CDR1 is SGHDN and CDR2 is FVKESK. Material: PBMCs, obtained after an allogeneic stem cell transplant with a calcineurin inhibitor and methotrexate. The chain combines TRBV14 with TRBJ2-7, with 7 positions matching TRBD2. The origin of this receptor is a male patient between 45 and 59 years old who received an allogeneic stem cell transplant from an unrelated donor, was CMV-positive, and had chronic GVHD only. The graft donor may be the source of some T cells. The DNA for the CDR3 is TGTGCCAGCAGCCGAGGAGCGGGGTTCTACGAGCAGTACTTC. Translation gives CASSRGAGFYEQYF.